One and the same sample provided the 2 T cell receptor beta chains below, sequenced in a study of control samples from healthy donors and cancer patients (dated by TCRdb to 2019 to 2021). Library preparation was by the immunoSEQ multiplex PCR assay. TCRdb provides this immuneACCESS table in a form limited to in-frame rearrangements. Some clones are lacking; in checked studies, under half of them reflect an unresolved V gene, and why the rest are absent is not known. In all, the sample holds over 85,000 clones, and around 90% of those were seen once. The leading ten clones occupy roughly 9.7% of the sample. The sample was PBMCs. The receptors stem from a woman aged 45-65 years with colorectal cancer.

This chain connects TRBV7-6 to TRBJ2-1; D is perhaps TRBD1 (6 bases). The CDR3 has 15 amino acids. The germline CDR1 and CDR2 sequences are SGHVS and FNYEAQ. Trimming took 6 bases from V and 1 from J, leaving 13 bases between them. CDR3 coding DNA: TGTGCCAGCAGTCCACTACAGGGTTCCTACAATGAGCAGTTCTTC. Its protein is CASSPLQGSYNEQFF.

This rearrangement joins TRBV7-2 to TRBJ1-2; a possible D gene is TRBD1 (5 bases). With 3 bases removed from V and 4 bases from J, the gap between germline ends came to 12 bases. CDR3 length: 14 amino acids. Germline CDR1 reads SGHTA; CDR2 reads FQGNSA. The chain's CDR3 is CASSLGEASYGYTF. CDR3 coding DNA: TGTGCCAGCAGCTTGGGGGAGGCTAGCTATGGCTACACCTTC. Together with reference TRBV7-2 and TRBJ1-2, the CDR3 gives the full variable domain: GAGVSQSPSNKVTEKGKDVELRCDPISGHTALYWYRQSLGQGLEFLIYFQGNSAPDKSGLPSDRFSAERTGGSVSTLTIQRTQQEDSAVYLCASSLGEASYGYTFGSGTRLTVV.